The next 16 T cell receptor beta chains were all read from a single sample in a study of cytomegalovirus exposure and HLA in healthy donors. A multiplex PCR was run with 60 Vbeta primers and 13 Jbeta primers. Repertoires were generated with immunoSEQ multiplex PCR, while TCRdb's copy carries only in-frame clones and drops some. The sample includes over 45,000 clones. Sequences were obtained from PBMCs. The source of these receptors is a woman aged 18 to 35 in good health and CMV-seronegative.

V gene TRBV6-4 combines with J gene TRBJ2-1; TRBD2 agrees at 9 bases. CDR3 length: 15 amino acids. Germline trimming cut 3 bases from V and 0 bases from J; bases unmatched to any gene: 0. CDR1 and CDR2 (germline): MRHNA, SNTAGT. The CDR3 is CASSERGGSYNEQFF. CDR3 DNA sequence: TGTGCCAGCAGTGAGCGGGGGGGCTCCTACAATGAGCAGTTCTTC.

The V gene is TRBV7-8, the J gene TRBJ1-5; 9 bases fit TRBD1. CDR1 SGHVS and CDR2 FQNEAQ come from the germline V gene. The CDR3 extends over 16 amino acids. The V and J ends lost 5 bases and 4 bases, in that order; junction bases with no gene match: 9. For the CDR3, the DNA is TGTGCCAGCAGCACAGGGGGCTACAGGGGGAATCAGCCCCAGCATTTT. Encoded protein: CASSTGGYRGNQPQHF.

This rearrangement joins TRBV29-1 to TRBJ1-2, with D uncertain. CDR3 length equals 14 residues. V lost 2 bases to trimming and J lost 5 bases, with 15 bases between them. In germline, CDR1 is SQVTM, CDR2 ANQGSEA. The CDR3 DNA reads as TGCAGCGTTGAATCGGGTCTTGGAGGGTATGGCTACACCTTC. Its protein product is CSVESGLGGYGYTF. Complete variable domain (other parts from reference TRBV29-1 and TRBJ1-2): SAVISQKPSRDICQRGTSLTIQCQVDSQVTMMFWYRQQPGQSLTLIATANQGSEATYESGFVIDKFPISRPNLTFSTLTVSNMSPEDSSIYLCSVESGLGGYGYTFGSGTRLTVV.

The genes are TRBV4-2 and TRBJ2-7; D not resolved. Trimming removed 6 bases from V and 0 bases from J, with 12 bases in between. From germline, CDR1 is LGHNA and CDR2 YNFKEQ. This CDR3 comprises 14 residues. DNA of the CDR3: TGTGCCAGCAGGCCGAGTATGAGCTCCTACGAGCAGTACTTC. Protein: CASRPSMSSYEQYF.

CDR3 protein: CASSQQAGREQFF. The CDR3 nucleotides read TGCGCCAGCAGCCAGCAAGCCGGGAGGGAGCAGTTCTTC. The genes are TRBV4-1 and TRBJ2-1, with 7 bases fitting TRBD2. The V segment lost 3 bases and the J segment 10 bases; nucleotides outside the gene matches: 6. The CDR3 is 13 amino acids. CDR1 and CDR2 (germline): MGHRA, YSYEKL.

The chain employs TRBV2 and TRBJ1-1; D remains unclear. Between the trimmed V and J ends, which lost 11 bases and 6 bases, there was a span of 10 bases. CDR1 is SNHLY, CDR2 FYNNEI, per germline. The CDR3 has 10 residues. The CDR3 sequence is CACRGPEAFF. The DNA of the CDR3 is TGTGCCTGCCGAGGGCCTGAAGCTTTCTTT.

The gene calls are TRBV6-1 and TRBJ2-7; 8 positions match TRBD1. Trimming cost V 5 bases and J 8 bases; bases outside gene matches: 11. CDR3 length: 14 residues. Germline CDR1 MNHNS, CDR2 SASEGT. The CDR3 region is CASSTDRAREKQYF. CDR3 DNA: TGTGCCAGCAGTACGGACAGGGCCCGTGAAAAGCAGTACTTC.

This rearrangement joins TRBV5-6 to TRBJ1-1; D is uncertain. This CDR3 region has 13 residues. Germline V gives CDR1 SGHDT, CDR2 YYEEEE. V was pared by 5 bases and J by 0 bases, with 8 bases between. CDR3: CASRFFMNTEAFF. CDR3 coding DNA: TGTGCCAGCAGATTTTTTATGAACACTGAAGCTTTCTTT.

This sequence joins TRBV29-1 and TRBJ2-3, with 9 bases aligning to TRBD2. J gave up 6 bases and V 6 bases, and 4 bases lay outside the gene matches. The CDR3 runs to 12 residues. Looked up from germline, CDR1 is SQVTM and CDR2 is ANQGSEA. The CDR3 loop is CSVAGGRDTQYF. CDR3 DNA sequence: TGCAGCGTAGCGGGAGGTCGGGATACGCAGTATTTT.

About this clone: One end of the junction varies from germline; a read error may be responsible. The V gene is TRBV2, the J gene TRBJ2-7; 14 positions match TRBD2. There are 14 residues in the CDR3. The germline CDR1 and CDR2 sequences are SNHLY and FYNNEI. This chain's CDR3 is CASSGGLAGGAGYF. The CDR3 DNA sequence: TGTGCCAGTAGTGGCGGACTAGCGGGGGGTGCCGGATACTTC.

The genes are TRBV5-4 and TRBJ1-4; 12 bases line up with TRBD1. The V gene's germline CDR1 is SGHNT and CDR2 YYREEE (reference sequence). With V trimmed by 4 bases and J by 6 bases, 10 bases remained unmatched. This CDR3 has 17 amino acids. The CDR3 loop reads CASSRIPGQGADEKLFF. For the CDR3, the DNA is TGTGCCAGCAGCCGTATACCGGGACAGGGGGCAGATGAAAAACTGTTTTTT.

The J gene is TRBJ1-2, the V gene TRBV5-4; tentative D call: TRBD1 (6 bases). Trimming stripped 3 bases from V and 7 bases from J, with 19 bases between. The germline V gene has CDR1 SGHNT and CDR2 YYREEE (reference sequence). The CDR3 runs 15 residues. CDR3: CASSSPLQGRSGYTF. CDR3 bases: TGTGCCAGCAGCTCGCCCCTACAGGGTCGTTCTGGCTACACCTTC.

V usage is TRBV5-4 and J usage is TRBJ2-7; 12 nucleotides agree with TRBD2. There are 15 residues in the CDR3. Germline lookup yields CDR1 SGHNT and CDR2 YYREEE (reference sequence). The V gene end was trimmed by 4 bases and the J gene end by 7 bases; junction bases not matched to a gene: 9. In nucleotides, the CDR3 is TGTGCCAGCAGCCTAGGACTAGCGGGACGGGAGGAGCAGTACTTC. As protein: CASSLGLAGREEQYF.

The J gene is TRBJ1-3, the V gene TRBV7-9, with D tentatively TRBD1 (6 bases). This CDR3 is 16 amino acids long. Trimming pared 1 base from V and 1 base from J, leaving 11 bases between. Germline V CDR1 and CDR2: SEHNR, FQNEAQ (reference sequence). CDR3 DNA sequence: TGTGCCAGCAGCTTAGGACAGGCTTATTCTGGAAACACCATATATTTT. Encoded protein: CASSLGQAYSGNTIYF.

V usage is TRBV30 and J usage is TRBJ2-6; D possibly corresponds to TRBD1 (5 bases). Germline lookup yields CDR1 GTSNPN and CDR2 SVGIG (reference sequence). The V and J ends lost 5 bases and 2 bases respectively, with 10 bases between them. This CDR3 has 14 residues. CDR3 DNA: TGTGCCTGGGGGCAGGGTACTGGGGCCAACGTCCTGACTTTC. Translating gives CAWGQGTGANVLTF.

The CDR3 DNA is TGTGCCAGCAGGCCGGACAGCCCAATGGCTGAAGCTTTCTTT. Translating it yields CASRPDSPMAEAFF. V gene TRBV2 combines with J gene TRBJ1-1; tentatively, D is TRBD1 (6 bases). The V end lost 6 bases, the J end lost 6 bases, and 17 bases lay between the germline ends. The CDR3 sequence is 14 residues long. CDR1 and CDR2 from the germline V gene are SNHLY and FYNNEI.